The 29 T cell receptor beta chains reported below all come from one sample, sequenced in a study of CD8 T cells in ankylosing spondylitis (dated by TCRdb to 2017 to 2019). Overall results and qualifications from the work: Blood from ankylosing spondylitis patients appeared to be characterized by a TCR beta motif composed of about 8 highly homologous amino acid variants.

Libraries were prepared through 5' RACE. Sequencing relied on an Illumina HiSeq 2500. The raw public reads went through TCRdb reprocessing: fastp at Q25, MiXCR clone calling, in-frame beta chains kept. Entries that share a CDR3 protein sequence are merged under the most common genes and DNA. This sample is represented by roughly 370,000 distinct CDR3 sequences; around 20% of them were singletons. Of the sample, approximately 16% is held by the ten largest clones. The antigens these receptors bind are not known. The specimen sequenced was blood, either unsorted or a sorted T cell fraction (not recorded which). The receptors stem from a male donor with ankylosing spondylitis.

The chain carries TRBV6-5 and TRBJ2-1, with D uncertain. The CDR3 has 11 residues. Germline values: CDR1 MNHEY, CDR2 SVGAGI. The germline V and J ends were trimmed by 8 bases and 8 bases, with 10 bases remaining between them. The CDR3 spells CASSRAYEQFF. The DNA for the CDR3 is TGTGCCAGCTCCCGGGCCTATGAGCAGTTCTTC.

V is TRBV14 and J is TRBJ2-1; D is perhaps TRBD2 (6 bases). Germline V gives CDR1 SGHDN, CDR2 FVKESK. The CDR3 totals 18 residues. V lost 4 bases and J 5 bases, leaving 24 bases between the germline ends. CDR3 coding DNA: TGTGCCAGCAGCCGGGAAGAGTATAGACGGGAGAGGAACAATGAGCAGTTCTTC. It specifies CASSREEYRRERNNEQFF.

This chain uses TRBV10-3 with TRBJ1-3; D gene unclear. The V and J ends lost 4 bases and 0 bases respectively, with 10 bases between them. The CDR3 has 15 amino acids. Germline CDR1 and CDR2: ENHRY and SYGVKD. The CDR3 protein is CAISGPTSSGNTIYF. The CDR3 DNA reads TGTGCCATCAGTGGGCCTACCAGCTCTGGAAACACCATATATTTT.

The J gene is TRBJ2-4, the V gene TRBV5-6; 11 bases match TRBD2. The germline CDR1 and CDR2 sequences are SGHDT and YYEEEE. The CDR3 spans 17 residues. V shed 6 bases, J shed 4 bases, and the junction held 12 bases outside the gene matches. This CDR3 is CASTSFGLAGVKNIQYF. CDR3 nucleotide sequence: TGTGCCAGCACCTCTTTCGGACTAGCGGGTGTTAAAAACATTCAGTACTTC.

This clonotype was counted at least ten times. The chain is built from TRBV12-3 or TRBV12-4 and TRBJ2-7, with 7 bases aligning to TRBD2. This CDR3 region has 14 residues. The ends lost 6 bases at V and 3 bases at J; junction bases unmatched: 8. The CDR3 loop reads CASRWTRFGYEQYF. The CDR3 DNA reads TGTGCCAGCAGGTGGACTAGGTTTGGCTACGAGCAGTACTTC.

The CDR3 DNA reads TGTGCCAGCAGCTTGGTAACCTCTGGGGCCAACGTCCTGACTTTC. This gives the protein CASSLVTSGANVLTF. V and J are TRBV5-6 and TRBJ2-6; D is unclear. The CDR3 is 15 residues long. The V gene lost 0 bases and the J gene lost 0 bases, with 4 bases spanning the gap. The V gene's germline CDR1 is SGHDT and CDR2 YYEEEE.

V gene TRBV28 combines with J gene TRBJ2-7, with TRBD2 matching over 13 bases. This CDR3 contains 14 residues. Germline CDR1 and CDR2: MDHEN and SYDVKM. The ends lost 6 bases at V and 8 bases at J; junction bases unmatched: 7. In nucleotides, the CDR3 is TGTGCCAGCAGCTTTCCGGGACTAGCGGGAAAGCAGTACTTC. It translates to CASSFPGLAGKQYF.

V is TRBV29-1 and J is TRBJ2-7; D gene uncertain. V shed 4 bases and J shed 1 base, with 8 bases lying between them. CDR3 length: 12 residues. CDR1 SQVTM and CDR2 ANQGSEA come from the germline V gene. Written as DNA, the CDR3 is TGCAGCGTTGCGTTTATATCCTACGAGCAGTACTTC. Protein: CSVAFISYEQYF.

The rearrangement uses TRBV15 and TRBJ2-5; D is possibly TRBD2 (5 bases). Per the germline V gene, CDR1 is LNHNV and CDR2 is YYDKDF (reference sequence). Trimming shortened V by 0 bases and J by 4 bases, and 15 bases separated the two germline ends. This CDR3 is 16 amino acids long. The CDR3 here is CATSREVFSGGETQYF. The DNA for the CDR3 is TGTGCCACCAGCAGAGAGGTCTTCAGTGGAGGAGAGACCCAGTACTTC.

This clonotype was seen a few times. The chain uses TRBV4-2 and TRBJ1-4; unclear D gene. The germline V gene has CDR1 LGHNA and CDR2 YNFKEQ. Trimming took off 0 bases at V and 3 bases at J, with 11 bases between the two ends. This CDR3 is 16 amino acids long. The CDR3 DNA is TGTGCCAGCAGCCAAGAAACACCTAGGTCTAATGAAAAACTGTTTTTT. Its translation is CASSQETPRSNEKLFF.

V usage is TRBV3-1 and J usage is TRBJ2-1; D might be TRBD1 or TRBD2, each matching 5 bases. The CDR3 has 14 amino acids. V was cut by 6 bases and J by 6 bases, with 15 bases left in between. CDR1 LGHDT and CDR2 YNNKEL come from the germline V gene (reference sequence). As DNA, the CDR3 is TGTGCCAGCAGGCCAACGGGACGGTCCAATGAGCAGTTCTTC. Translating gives CASRPTGRSNEQFF.

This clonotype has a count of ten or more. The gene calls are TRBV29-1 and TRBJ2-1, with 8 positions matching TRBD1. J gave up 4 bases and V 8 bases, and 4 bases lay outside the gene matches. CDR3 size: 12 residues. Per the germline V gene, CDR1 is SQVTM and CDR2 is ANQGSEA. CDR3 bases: TGCAGCCTCGGACAGGGATACAATGAGCAGTTCTTC. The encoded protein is CSLGQGYNEQFF.

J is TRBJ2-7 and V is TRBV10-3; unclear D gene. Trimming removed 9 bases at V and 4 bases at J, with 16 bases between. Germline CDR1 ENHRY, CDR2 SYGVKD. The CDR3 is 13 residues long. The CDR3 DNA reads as TGTGCCATTAGGACGGGTGAGACGTACGAGCAGTACTTC. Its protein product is CAIRTGETYEQYF.

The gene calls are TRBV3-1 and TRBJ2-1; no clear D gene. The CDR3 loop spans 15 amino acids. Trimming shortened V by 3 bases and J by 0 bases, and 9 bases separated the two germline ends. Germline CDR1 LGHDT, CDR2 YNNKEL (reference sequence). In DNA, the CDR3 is TGTGCCAGCAGCCACGCCTACAGCTCCTACAATGAGCAGTTCTTC. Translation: CASSHAYSSYNEQFF.

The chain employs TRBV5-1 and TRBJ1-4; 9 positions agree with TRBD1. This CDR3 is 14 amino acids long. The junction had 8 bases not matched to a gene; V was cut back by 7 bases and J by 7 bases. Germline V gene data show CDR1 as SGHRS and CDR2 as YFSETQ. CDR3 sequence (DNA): TGCGCCAGCCGCCCGGGACAGGGCTTTGAAAAACTGTTTTTT. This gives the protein CASRPGQGFEKLFF.

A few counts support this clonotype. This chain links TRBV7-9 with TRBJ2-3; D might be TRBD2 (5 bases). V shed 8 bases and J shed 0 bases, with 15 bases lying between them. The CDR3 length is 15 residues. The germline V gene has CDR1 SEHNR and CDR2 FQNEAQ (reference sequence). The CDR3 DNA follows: TGTGCCAGCGCGTGGCGGAGGAGTAGCACAGATACGCAGTATTTT. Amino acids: CASAWRRSSTDTQYF. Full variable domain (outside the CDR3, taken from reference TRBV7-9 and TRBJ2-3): DTGVSQNPRHKITKRGQNVTFRCDPISEHNRLYWYRQTLGQGPEFLTYFQNEAQLEKSRLLSDRFSAERPKGSFSTLEIQRTEQGDSAMYLCASAWRRSSTDTQYFGPGTRLTVL.

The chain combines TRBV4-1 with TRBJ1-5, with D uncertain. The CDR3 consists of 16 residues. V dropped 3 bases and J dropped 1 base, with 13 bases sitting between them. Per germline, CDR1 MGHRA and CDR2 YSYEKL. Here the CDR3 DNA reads TGCGCCAGCAGCCACTTTCAGCTTGGGAGCAATCAGCCCCAGCATTTT. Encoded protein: CASSHFQLGSNQPQHF.

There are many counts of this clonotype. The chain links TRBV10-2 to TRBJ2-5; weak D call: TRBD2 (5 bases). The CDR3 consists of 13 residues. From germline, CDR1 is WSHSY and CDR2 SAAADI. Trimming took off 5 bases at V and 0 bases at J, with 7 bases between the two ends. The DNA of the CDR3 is TGCGCCAGCAGTCCGGGGTACCAAGAGACCCAGTACTTC. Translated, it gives CASSPGYQETQYF.

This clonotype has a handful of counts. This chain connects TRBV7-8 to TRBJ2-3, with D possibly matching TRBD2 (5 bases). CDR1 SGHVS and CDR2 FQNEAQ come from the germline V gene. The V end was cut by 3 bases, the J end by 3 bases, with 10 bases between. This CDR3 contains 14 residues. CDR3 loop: CASSFGRLTDTQYF. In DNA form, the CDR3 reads TGTGCCAGCAGCTTCGGAAGACTAACAGATACGCAGTATTTT.

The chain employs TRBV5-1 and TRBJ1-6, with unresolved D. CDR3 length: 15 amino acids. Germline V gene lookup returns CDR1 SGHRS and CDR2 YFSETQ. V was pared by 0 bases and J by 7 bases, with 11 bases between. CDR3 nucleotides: TGCGCCAGCAGCTTGGAGGCGGGCACCAATTCACCCCTCCACTTT. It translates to CASSLEAGTNSPLHF.

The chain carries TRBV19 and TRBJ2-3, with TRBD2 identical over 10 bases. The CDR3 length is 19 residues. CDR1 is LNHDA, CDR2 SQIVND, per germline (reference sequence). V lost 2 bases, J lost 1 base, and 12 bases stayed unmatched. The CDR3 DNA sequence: TGTGCCAGTAGTATATTTATTACTAGCGGGACCATACGCACAGATACGCAGTATTTT. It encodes CASSIFITSGTIRTDTQYF.

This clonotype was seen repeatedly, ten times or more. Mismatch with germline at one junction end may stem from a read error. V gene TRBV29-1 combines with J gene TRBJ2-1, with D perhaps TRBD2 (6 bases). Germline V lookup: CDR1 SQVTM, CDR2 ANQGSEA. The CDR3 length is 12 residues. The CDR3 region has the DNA TGCAGCGCTGAACTAGCTCACAATGAGCAGTTCTTC. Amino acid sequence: CSAELAHNEQFF.

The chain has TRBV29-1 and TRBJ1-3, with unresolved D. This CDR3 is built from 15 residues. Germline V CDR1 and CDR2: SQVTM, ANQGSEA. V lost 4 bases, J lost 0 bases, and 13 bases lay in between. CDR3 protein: CSVALRMSSGNTIYF. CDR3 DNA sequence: TGCAGCGTTGCCTTGAGGATGAGCTCTGGAAACACCATATATTTT. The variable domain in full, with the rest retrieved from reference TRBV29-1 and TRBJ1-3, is SAVISQKPSRDICQRGTSLTIQCQVDSQVTMMFWYRQQPGQSLTLIATANQGSEATYESGFVIDKFPISRPNLTFSTLTVSNMSPEDSSIYLCSVALRMSSGNTIYFGEGSWLTVV.

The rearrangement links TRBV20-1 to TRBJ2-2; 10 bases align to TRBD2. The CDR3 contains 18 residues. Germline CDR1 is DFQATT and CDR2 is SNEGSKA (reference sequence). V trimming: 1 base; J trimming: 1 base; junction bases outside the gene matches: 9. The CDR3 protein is CSARASGSLSGNTGELFF. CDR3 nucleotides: TGCAGTGCTAGAGCTAGCGGGAGCCTGTCGGGGAACACCGGGGAGCTGTTTTTT.

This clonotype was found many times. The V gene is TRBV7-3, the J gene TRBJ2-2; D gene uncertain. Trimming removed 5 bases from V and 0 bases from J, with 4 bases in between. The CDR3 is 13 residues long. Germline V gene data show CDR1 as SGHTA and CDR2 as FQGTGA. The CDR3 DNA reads TGTGCCAGCAGCGCCGCGAACACCGGGGAGCTGTTTTTT. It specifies CASSAANTGELFF. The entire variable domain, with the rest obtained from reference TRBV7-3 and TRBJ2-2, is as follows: GAGVSQTPSNKVTEKGKYVELRCDPISGHTALYWYRQSLGQGPEFLIYFQGTGAADDSGLPNDRFFAVRPEGSVSTLKIQRTERGDSAVYLCASSAANTGELFFGEGSRLTVL.

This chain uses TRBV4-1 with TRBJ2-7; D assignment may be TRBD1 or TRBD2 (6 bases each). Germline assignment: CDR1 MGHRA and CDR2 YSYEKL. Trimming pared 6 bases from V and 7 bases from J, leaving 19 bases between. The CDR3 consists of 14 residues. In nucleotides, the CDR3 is TGCGCCAGCAGGGACAGACTAGGTAAGGGAGAGCAGTACTTC. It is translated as CASRDRLGKGEQYF.

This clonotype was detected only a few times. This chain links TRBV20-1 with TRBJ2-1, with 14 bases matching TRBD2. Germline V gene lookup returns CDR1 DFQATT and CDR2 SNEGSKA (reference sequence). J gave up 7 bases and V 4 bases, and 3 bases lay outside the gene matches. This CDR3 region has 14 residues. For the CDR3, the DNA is TGCAGTGCTATAAGACTAGCGGGAGGGAATGAGCAGTTCTTC. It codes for CSAIRLAGGNEQFF.

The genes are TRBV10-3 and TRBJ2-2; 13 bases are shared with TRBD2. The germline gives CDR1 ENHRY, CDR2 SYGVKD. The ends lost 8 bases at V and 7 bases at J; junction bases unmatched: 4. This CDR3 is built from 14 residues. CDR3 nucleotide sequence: TGTGCCATCGGGGGACTAGCGGGACTCGGGGAGCTGTTTTTT. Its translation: CAIGGLAGLGELFF.

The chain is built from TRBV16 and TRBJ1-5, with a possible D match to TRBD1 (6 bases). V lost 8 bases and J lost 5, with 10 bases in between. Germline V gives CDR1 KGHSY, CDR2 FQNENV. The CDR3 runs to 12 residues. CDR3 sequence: CASSDRHQPQHF. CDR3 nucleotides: TGTGCCAGCTCCGACAGGCATCAGCCCCAGCATTTT. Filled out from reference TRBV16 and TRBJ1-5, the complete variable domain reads GEEVAQTPKHLVRGEGQKAKLYCAPIKGHSYVFWYQQVLKNEFKFLISFQNENVFDETGMPKERFSAKCLPNSPCSLEIQATKLEDSAVYFCASSDRHQPQHFGDGTRLSIL.